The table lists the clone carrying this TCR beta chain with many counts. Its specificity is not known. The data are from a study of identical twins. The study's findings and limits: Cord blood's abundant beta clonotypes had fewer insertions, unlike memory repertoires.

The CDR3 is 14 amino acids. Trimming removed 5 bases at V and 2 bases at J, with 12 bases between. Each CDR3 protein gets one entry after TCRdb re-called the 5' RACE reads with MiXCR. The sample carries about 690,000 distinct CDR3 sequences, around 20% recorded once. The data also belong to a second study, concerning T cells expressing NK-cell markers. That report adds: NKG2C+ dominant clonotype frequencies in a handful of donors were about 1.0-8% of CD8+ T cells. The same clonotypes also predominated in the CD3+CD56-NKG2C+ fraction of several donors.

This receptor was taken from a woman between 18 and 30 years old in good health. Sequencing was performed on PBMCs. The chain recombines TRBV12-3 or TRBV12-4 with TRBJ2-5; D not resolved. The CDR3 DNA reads TGTGCCAGCAGTCCCAACAGCCGTCAAGAGACCCAGTACTTC. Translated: CASSPNSRQETQYF.